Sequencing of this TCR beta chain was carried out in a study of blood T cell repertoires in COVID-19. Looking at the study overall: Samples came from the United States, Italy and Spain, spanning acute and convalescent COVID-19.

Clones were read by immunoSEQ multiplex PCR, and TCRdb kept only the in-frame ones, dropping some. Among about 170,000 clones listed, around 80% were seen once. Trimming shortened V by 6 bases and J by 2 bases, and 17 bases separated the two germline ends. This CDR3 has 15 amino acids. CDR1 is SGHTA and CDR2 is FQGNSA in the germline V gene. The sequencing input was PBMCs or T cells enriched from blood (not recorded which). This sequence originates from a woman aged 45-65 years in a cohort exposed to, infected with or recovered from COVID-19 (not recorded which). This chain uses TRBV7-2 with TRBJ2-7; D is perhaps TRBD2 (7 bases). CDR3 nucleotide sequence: TGTGCCAGCAGGGTCGAGGCGCGGGGGCCCTACGAGCAGTACTTC. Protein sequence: CASRVEARGPYEQYF.